Each of the 10 T cell receptor beta chains below was sequenced from the same sample in a study of blood T cell repertoires in COVID-19. TCRdb's table, derived via immunoSEQ multiplex PCR, lists solely in-frame clones and lacks some. The sample lists 150,000 or so clones; 70% to 85% were seen once. Sequenced material: peripheral blood. The source is a woman older than 75 with acute or convalescent COVID-19.

This clone was recorded a few times. V usage is TRBV15 and J usage is TRBJ2-1; TRBD2 aligns across 16 bases. Germline trimming cut 5 bases from V and 9 bases from J; bases unmatched to any gene: 4. CDR1 LNHNV and CDR2 YYDKDF come from the germline V gene (reference sequence). The CDR3 is 15 amino acids. The CDR3: CATSEGTSGRVEQFF. The CDR3 DNA reads TGTGCCACCAGCGAAGGGACTAGCGGGAGGGTTGAGCAGTTCTTC.

Only a few counts were recorded for this clone. The V and J genes are TRBV6-5 and TRBJ2-7; 7 bases are shared with TRBD1. This CDR3 spans 14 amino acids. The germline V gene encodes CDR1 MNHEY and CDR2 SVGAGI. J was trimmed by 5 bases and V by 5 bases; bases with no gene match: 9. The DNA of the CDR3 is TGTGCCAGCAGTAAACAGGGGAAGTTCCACGAGCAGTACTTC. Protein: CASSKQGKFHEQYF.

The genes are TRBV9 and TRBJ2-2, with 8 bases fitting TRBD2. The V segment lost 3 bases and the J segment 5 bases; nucleotides outside the gene matches: 6. Germline loops: CDR1 SGDLS, CDR2 YYNGEE. The CDR3 has 15 residues. In DNA, the CDR3 is TGTGCCAGCAGCGCCCTAGCGGGCGGGACCGGGGAGCTGTTTTTT. Translating it yields CASSALAGGTGELFF.

The CDR3 spells CASSQDGGGAGYGYTF. In DNA, the CDR3 is TGCGCCAGCAGCCAAGATGGGGGAGGGGCCGGGTATGGCTACACCTTC. The genes are TRBV4-3 and TRBJ1-2, with a tentative D call TRBD1 (5 bases). V was clipped by 0 bases and J by 5 bases, with 16 bases between them. The CDR3 consists of 16 residues. Germline V gene sequence: CDR1 LGHNA, CDR2 YSLEER.

This clone was found a few times. V is TRBV29-1 and J is TRBJ2-7; no reliable D call. V lost 4 bases and J 4 bases, leaving 8 bases between the germline ends. This CDR3 has 11 residues. Germline V gives CDR1 SQVTM, CDR2 ANQGSEA. In DNA, the CDR3 is TGCAGCGTTGCGGAGAAATACGAGCAGTACTTC. Translating it yields CSVAEKYEQYF.

The chain employs TRBV6-1 and TRBJ1-1; D not resolved. Trimming removed 3 bases from V and 1 base from J, with 12 bases in between. This CDR3 region has 15 residues. Germline V gene sequence: CDR1 MNHNS, CDR2 SASEGT. The CDR3 DNA reads TGTGCCAGCAGTGATACGGTAGCTCCGAACACTGAAGCTTTCTTT. This translates into CASSDTVAPNTEAFF.

The chain has TRBV7-2 and TRBJ1-1; 7 bases map to TRBD1. Germline loops: CDR1 SGHTA, CDR2 FQGNSA. This CDR3 spans 13 amino acids. Trimming at V came to 3 bases and at J to 6 bases, leaving 4 bases not matched to a gene. The CDR3 is CASSFDRVAEAFF. Here the CDR3 DNA reads TGTGCCAGCAGCTTCGACAGGGTAGCTGAAGCTTTCTTT.

This clone was found a few times. The V gene is TRBV28, the J gene TRBJ2-1; perhaps TRBD1 as D (6 bases). The CDR3 contains 14 residues. V was clipped by 5 bases and J by 2 bases, with 10 bases between them. CDR1 MDHEN and CDR2 SYDVKM come from the germline V gene. The CDR3 DNA follows: TGTGCCAGCAGTATTCGACAGGCCTACAATGAGCAGTTCTTC. Protein product: CASSIRQAYNEQFF.

This clone was found once. The chain combines TRBV6-5 with TRBJ2-7, with D maybe TRBD1 (6 bases). Germline V gene data show CDR1 as MNHEY and CDR2 as SVGAGI. This CDR3 comprises 11 residues. The ends were cut back, 7 bases at V and 4 bases at J, with 8 bases in the middle. The CDR3 is CASKDSYEQYF. The DNA for the CDR3 is TGTGCCAGCAAGGACAGTTACGAGCAGTACTTC.

The V call is TRBV6-5, the J call TRBJ1-5, with 9 nucleotides matching TRBD1. The ends lost 5 bases at V and 7 bases at J; junction bases unmatched: 6. Germline assignment: CDR1 MNHEY and CDR2 SVGAGI. The CDR3 totals 14 residues. In nucleotides, the CDR3 is TGTGCCAGCAGTACAGGGGGCGCGGTGCAGCCCCAGCATTTT. Amino acids: CASSTGGAVQPQHF.